The rows below give T cell receptor beta chains drawn from one sample of a study of T cell responses to AZD1222 COVID-19 vaccine. Data came from immunoSEQ multiplex PCR; TCRdb stores just in-frame clones and leaves some out. The repertoire consists of some 150,000 clones, with approximately 90% occurring once and the leading ten covering 2.5% to 3.5%. Sequences were derived from peripheral blood, sampled 28 days after the second AZD1222 dose. These receptors were obtained from an adult who received the AZD1222 COVID-19 vaccine. CDR3s include the opening cysteine and the closing phenylalanine or tryptophan. D genes are given only for firm matches. Only some rows state a clone size, as once, few, many or a class for expanded clones.

size	V	length	D	J	DNA	CDR3
NA	TRBV28	11	NA	TRBJ1-2	TGTGCCAGCAGTTTTAGAGATGGCTACACCTTC	CASSFRDGYTF
NA	TRBV5-4	15	NA	TRBJ1-2	TGTGCCAGCGGCGGCCTGACAGGAGCTAACTATGGCTACACCTTC	CASGGLTGANYGYTF
once	TRBV19	15	TRBD1	TRBJ1-5	TGTGCCAGTAGTATAGAGCCAGGGGGGGAGCAGCCCCAGCATTTT	CASSIEPGGEQPQHF
NA	TRBV7-2	15	NA	TRBJ2-2	TGTGCCAGCAGCCTAAGAGTCCAGGGTGACGGGGAGCTGTTTTTT	CASSLRVQGDGELFF
NA	TRBV6-5	12	NA	TRBJ2-7	TGTGCCAGCAGATCCTTAGCCGACGAGCAGTACTTC	CASRSLADEQYF
few	TRBV30	15	TRBD2	TRBJ2-5	TGTGCCTGGAGTGTGGGGAGCGGGAACCAAGAGACCCAGTACTTC	CAWSVGSGNQETQYF
once	TRBV10-3	17	TRBD2	TRBJ2-7	TGTGCCATCAGTGTGGGACTAGCGGGAGGTTACAACTACGAGCAGTACTTC	CAISVGLAGGYNYEQYF
NA	TRBV28	13	NA	TRBJ1-2	TGTGCCAGCAGTTTGGGGAGATCCGGTGGCTACACCTTC	CASSLGRSGGYTF
few	TRBV5-1	16	NA	TRBJ2-1	TGCGCCAGCAGCTTGTTTGGGGACCCAACTTACAATGAGCAGTTCTTC	CASSLFGDPTYNEQFF
NA	TRBV7-9	14	NA	TRBJ1-2	TGTGCCAGCAGCTTATACAGGGATCAGGAGGGCTACACCTTC	CASSLYRDQEGYTF
NA	TRBV7-2	18	NA	TRBJ1-3	TGTGCCAGCAGCTTCGCGGTTGCCAGCCGATTCTCTGGAAACACCATATATTTT	CASSFAVASRFSGNTIYF
NA	TRBV16	16	TRBD1	TRBJ1-6	TGTGCCAGCAGCCAATTAAAAGGGGGCCTACTTTCACCCCTCCACTTT	CASSQLKGGLLSPLHF
NA	TRBV6-5	13	NA	TRBJ2-7	TGTGCCAGCAGTTACGGGGACCCCTACGAGCAGTACTTC	CASSYGDPYEQYF
NA	TRBV6-5	11	NA	TRBJ1-2	TGTTGCTCCCGACAAAACTATGGCTACACCTTC	CCSRQNYGYTF